The 8 T cell receptor beta chains in this list originate from one sample, sequenced in a study of T cell changes during pregnancy in multiple sclerosis. Repertoires were generated with immunoSEQ multiplex PCR, while TCRdb's copy carries only in-frame clones and drops some. This sample yields tens of thousands of clones, of which about 92% are seen a single time; approximately 2% belongs to the top ten. Material: peripheral blood, obtained in the second trimester of pregnancy. The receptors shown here come from a female donor in good health, enrolled as a control in a pregnancy study.

V gene TRBV9 combines with J gene TRBJ2-2; D is perhaps TRBD1 (6 bases). Trimming took off 0 bases at V and 4 bases at J, with 10 bases between the two ends. Germline CDR1 SGDLS, CDR2 YYNGEE. CDR3 length: 15 amino acids. The CDR3 DNA follows: TGTGCCAGCAGCGTAGCCCCCAGGGGCACCGGGGAGCTGTTTTTT. This translates into CASSVAPRGTGELFF. The variable domain in full, with the rest retrieved from reference TRBV9 and TRBJ2-2, is DSGVTQTPKHLITATGQRVTLRCSPRSGDLSVYWYQQSLDQGLQFLIQYYNGEERAKGNILERFSAQQFPDLHSELNLSSLELGDSALYFCASSVAPRGTGELFFGEGSRLTVL.

The CDR3, as DNA: TGCGCCAGCAGCCCAACGACAGTCGGGGAGACCCAGTACTTC. Protein: CASSPTTVGETQYF. The chain uses TRBV4-3 and TRBJ2-5, with D tentatively TRBD1 (5 bases). Looked up from germline, CDR1 is LGHNA and CDR2 is YSLEER. V was shortened by 4 bases and J by 5 bases, with 14 bases between the two germline ends. The CDR3 runs to 14 residues.

CDR3 DNA: TGTGCCAGTGGGACAGGGGTCTCTGGAAACACCATATATTTT. The encoded protein is CASGTGVSGNTIYF. The genes are TRBV19 and TRBJ1-3; TRBD1 agrees at 10 bases. Germline CDR1 reads LNHDA; CDR2 reads SQIVND (reference sequence). V shed 8 bases, J shed 0 bases, and the junction held 1 base outside the gene matches. This CDR3 spans 14 amino acids.

This chain joins TRBV7-9 and TRBJ1-5; the D is unclear. The V end lost 1 base, the J end lost 6 bases, and 7 bases lay between the germline ends. This CDR3 comprises 13 residues. CDR1 and CDR2 (germline): SEHNR, FQNEAQ (reference sequence). The CDR3 loop reads CASSLEGSQPQHF. CDR3 sequence (DNA): TGTGCCAGCAGCTTAGAAGGGAGTCAGCCCCAGCATTTT.

The chain employs TRBV6-1 and TRBJ2-3; 9 bases are a match to TRBD1. This CDR3 is built from 17 residues. From germline, CDR1 is MNHNS and CDR2 SASEGT. Trimming at V came to 3 bases and at J to 1 base, leaving 8 bases not matched to a gene. The CDR3 loop reads CASSELGTGLRTDTQYF. CDR3 nucleotide sequence: TGTGCCAGCAGTGAGCTGGGGACAGGGCTCCGCACAGATACGCAGTATTTT.

The chain couples TRBV7-9 to TRBJ1-2, with D possibly being TRBD1 (6 bases). The CDR3 extends over 17 amino acids. The germline V and J ends were trimmed by 5 bases and 7 bases, with 26 bases remaining between them. In germline, CDR1 is SEHNR, CDR2 FQNEAQ (reference sequence). CDR3 DNA: TGTGCCAGCAGCCCTCACCAGATGACAGGTCTGAGCTCTGGCTACACCTTC. Residues: CASSPHQMTGLSSGYTF.

CDR3 amino acids: CASSSTSGGETQYF. The CDR3 nucleotides are TGTGCCAGCAGCTCGACTAGCGGGGGGGAGACCCAGTACTTC. This chain joins TRBV11-1 and TRBJ2-5, with TRBD2 matching over 13 bases. Germline CDR1 is SGHAT and CDR2 is FQDESV (reference sequence). The V segment lost 4 bases and the J segment 5 bases; nucleotides outside the gene matches: 1. CDR3 length equals 14 residues.

Here the CDR3 reads CASSSPGGGTEAFF. The CDR3 DNA reads as TGTGCCAGCAGTTCCCCCGGGGGGGGCACTGAAGCTTTCTTT. The chain recombines TRBV6-5 with TRBJ1-1; a weak D match, TRBD1 (5 bases). Germline CDR1 is MNHEY and CDR2 is SVGAGI. This CDR3 region has 14 residues. Between the trimmed V and J ends, which lost 4 bases and 4 bases, there was a span of 13 bases.